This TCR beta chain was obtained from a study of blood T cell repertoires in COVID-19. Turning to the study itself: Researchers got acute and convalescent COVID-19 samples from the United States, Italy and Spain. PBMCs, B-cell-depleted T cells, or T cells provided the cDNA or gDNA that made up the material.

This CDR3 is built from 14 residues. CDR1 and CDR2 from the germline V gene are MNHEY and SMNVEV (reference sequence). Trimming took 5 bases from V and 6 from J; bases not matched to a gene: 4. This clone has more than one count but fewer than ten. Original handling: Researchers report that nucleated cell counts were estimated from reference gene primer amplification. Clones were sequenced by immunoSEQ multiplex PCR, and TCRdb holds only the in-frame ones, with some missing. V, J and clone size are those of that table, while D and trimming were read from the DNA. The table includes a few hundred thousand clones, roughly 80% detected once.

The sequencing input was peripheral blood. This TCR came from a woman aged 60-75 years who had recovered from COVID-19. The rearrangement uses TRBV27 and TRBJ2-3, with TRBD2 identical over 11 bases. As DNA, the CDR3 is TGTGCCAGCAGTCCGCGGACTAGCGGGGATACGCAGTATTTT. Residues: CASSPRTSGDTQYF.